The clone carrying this TCR beta chain was observed at least ten times. The antigen is unknown. CDR3 length: 15 residues. V lost 6 bases and J lost 3; bases outside the gene matches: 3. CDR1 is ENHRY and CDR2 is SYGVKD in the germline V gene. Using unique molecular identifiers, the investigators prepared the TCRbeta library. TCRdb itself ran the PCR reads through MiXCR, one entry per CDR3 protein. The sample carries under 150,000 distinct CDR3 sequences, 8.5% to 10% recorded once. This record comes from a study of T-cell reconstitution after alpha-beta-depleted transplantation in children. Study-wide points: Newly made T cells mostly supplied T-cell counts and diversity one year after transplant. Approximately two months post-transplant, alpha-beta T cells reportedly originated from several hundred expanded graft clones.

This material consisted of PBMCs, mostly from graft donor cells, taken 180 days after TCRalphabeta/CD19-depleted stem cell transplant. The chain carries TRBV10-3 and TRBJ2-3, with 13 bases aligning to TRBD2. This TCR was recovered from a girl under three years old who had a stem cell transplant for combined immunodeficiency, so the T cells may come from the graft donor. The CDR3 DNA follows: TGTGCCATCAGCCGGGGACTAGCGGGAACAGATACGCAGTATTTT. Translating it yields CAISRGLAGTDTQYF.